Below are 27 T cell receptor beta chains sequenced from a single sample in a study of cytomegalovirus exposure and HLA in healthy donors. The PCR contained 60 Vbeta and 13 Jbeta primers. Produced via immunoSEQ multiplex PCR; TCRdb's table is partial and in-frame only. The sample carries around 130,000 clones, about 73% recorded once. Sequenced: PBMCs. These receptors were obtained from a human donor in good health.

CDR3 coding DNA: TGTGCCAGCAGCTTAGCGGCCCCCGAGACCCAGTACTTC. Encoded protein: CASSLAAPETQYF. The gene calls are TRBV7-6 and TRBJ2-5; D is uncertain. Trimming pared 0 bases from V and 5 bases from J, leaving 7 bases between. The CDR3 runs to 13 residues. Germline CDR1 SGHVS, CDR2 FNYEAQ.

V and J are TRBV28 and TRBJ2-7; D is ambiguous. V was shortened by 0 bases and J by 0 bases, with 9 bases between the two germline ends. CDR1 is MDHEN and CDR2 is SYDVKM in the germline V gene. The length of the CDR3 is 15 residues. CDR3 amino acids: CASSLWGSTSYEQYF. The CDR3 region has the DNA TGTGCCAGCAGTTTATGGGGCTCAACCTCCTACGAGCAGTACTTC.

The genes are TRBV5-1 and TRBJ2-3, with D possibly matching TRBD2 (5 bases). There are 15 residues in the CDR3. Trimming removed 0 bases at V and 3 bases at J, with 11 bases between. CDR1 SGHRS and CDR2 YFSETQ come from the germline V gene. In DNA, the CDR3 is TGCGCCAGCAGCTTGGCCGGGGTTAAAACAGATACGCAGTATTTT. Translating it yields CASSLAGVKTDTQYF. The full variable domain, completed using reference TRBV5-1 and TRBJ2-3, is KAGVTQTPRYLIKTRGQQVTLSCSPISGHRSVSWYQQTPGQGLQFLFEYFSETQRNKGNFPGRFSGRQFSNSRSEMNVSTLELGDSALYLCASSLAGVKTDTQYFGPGTRLTVL.

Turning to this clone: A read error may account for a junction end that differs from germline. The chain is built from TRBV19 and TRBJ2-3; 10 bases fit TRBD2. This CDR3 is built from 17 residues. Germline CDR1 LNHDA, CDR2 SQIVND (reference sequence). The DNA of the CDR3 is TGTACCAGTAGCCCTGGGCGGACTAGCGGTTACACAGATACGCAGTATTTT. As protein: CTSSPGRTSGYTDTQYF.

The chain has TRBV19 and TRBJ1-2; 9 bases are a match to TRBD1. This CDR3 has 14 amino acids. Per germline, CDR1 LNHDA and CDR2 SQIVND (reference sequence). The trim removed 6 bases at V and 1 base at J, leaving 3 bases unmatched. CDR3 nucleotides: TGTGCCAGTAGCCGGACAGGGGATAACTATGGCTACACCTTC. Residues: CASSRTGDNYGYTF.

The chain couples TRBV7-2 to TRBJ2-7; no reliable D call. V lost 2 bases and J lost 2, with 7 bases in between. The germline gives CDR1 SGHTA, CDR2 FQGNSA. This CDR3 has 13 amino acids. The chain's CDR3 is CASSLLEAYEQYF. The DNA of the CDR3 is TGTGCCAGCAGCTTACTAGAAGCCTACGAGCAGTACTTC.

The CDR3 nucleotides are TGTGCCAGCAGCTTAGGGTCTCTAGCTTCAGAGACCCAGTACTTC. This encodes CASSLGSLASETQYF. This rearrangement joins TRBV7-2 to TRBJ2-5, with D possibly TRBD2 on 5 matching bases. Germline CDR1 reads SGHTA; CDR2 reads FQGNSA. There are 15 residues in the CDR3. Trimming stripped 1 base from V and 4 bases from J, with 13 bases between.

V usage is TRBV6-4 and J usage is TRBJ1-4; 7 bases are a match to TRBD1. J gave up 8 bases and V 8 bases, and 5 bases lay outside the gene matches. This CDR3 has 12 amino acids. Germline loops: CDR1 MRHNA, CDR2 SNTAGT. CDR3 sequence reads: CASLGQQEKLFF. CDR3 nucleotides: TGTGCCAGCTTGGGACAGCAGGAAAAACTGTTTTTT.

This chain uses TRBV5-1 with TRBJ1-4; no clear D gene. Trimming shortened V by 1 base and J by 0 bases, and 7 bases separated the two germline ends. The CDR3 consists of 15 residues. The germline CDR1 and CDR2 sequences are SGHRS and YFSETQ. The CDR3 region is CASSLNTATNEKLFF. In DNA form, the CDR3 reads TGCGCCAGCAGCTTGAACACCGCAACTAATGAAAAACTGTTTTTT.

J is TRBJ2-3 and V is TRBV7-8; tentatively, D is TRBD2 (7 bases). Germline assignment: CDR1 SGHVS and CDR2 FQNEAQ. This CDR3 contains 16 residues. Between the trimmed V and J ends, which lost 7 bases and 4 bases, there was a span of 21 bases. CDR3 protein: CASTTRGGGRPDTQYF. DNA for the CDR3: TGTGCCAGCACGACCCGTGGGGGGGGCCGTCCAGATACGCAGTATTTT.

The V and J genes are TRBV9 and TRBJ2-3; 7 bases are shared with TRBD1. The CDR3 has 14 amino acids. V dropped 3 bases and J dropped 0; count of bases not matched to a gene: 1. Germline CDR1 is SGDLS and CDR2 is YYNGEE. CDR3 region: CASSATGSTDTQYF. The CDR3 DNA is TGTGCCAGCAGCGCGACAGGGAGCACAGATACGCAGTATTTT. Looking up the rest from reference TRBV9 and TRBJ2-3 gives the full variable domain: DSGVTQTPKHLITATGQRVTLRCSPRSGDLSVYWYQQSLDQGLQFLIQYYNGEERAKGNILERFSAQQFPDLHSELNLSSLELGDSALYFCASSATGSTDTQYFGPGTRLTVL.

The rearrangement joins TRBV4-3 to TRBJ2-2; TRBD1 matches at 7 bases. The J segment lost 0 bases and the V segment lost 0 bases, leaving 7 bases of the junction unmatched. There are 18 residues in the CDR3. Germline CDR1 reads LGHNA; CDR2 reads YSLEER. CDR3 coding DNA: TGCGCCAGCAGCCAAGATCCTACAGGGGCAGCGAACACCGGGGAGCTGTTTTTT. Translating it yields CASSQDPTGAANTGELFF.

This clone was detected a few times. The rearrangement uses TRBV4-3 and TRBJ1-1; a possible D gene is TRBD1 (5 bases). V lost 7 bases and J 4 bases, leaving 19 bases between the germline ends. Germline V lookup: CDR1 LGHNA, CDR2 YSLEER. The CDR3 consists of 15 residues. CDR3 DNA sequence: TGCGCCAGCACCCCAACGGGGGGAATAGGCACTGAAGCTTTCTTT. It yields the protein CASTPTGGIGTEAFF.

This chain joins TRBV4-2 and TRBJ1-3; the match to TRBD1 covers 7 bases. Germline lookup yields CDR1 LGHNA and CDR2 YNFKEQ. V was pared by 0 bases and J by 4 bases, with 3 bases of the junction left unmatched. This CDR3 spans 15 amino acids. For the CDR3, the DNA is TGTGCCAGCAGCCAAGAACAGGGGACGGGAAACACCATATATTTT. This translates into CASSQEQGTGNTIYF.

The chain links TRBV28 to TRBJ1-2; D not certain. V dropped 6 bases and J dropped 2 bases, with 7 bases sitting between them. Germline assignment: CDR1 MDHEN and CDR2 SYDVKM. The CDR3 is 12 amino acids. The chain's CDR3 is CASRATNYGYTF. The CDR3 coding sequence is TGTGCCAGCAGGGCAACGAACTATGGCTACACCTTC.

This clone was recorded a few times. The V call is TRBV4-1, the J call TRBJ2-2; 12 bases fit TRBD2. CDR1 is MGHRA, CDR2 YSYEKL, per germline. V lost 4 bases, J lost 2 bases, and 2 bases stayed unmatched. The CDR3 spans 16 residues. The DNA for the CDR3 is TGCGCCAGCAGCCGAGGACTAGCGGGAAACACCGGGGAGCTGTTTTTT. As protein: CASSRGLAGNTGELFF.

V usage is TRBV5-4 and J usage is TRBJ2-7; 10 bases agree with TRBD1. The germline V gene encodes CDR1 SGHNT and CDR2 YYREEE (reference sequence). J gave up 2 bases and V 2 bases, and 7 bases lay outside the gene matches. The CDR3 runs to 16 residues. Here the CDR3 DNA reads TGTGCCAGCAGCTTAGGTTTGGGACAGGGGACCTACGAGCAGTACTTC. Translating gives CASSLGLGQGTYEQYF. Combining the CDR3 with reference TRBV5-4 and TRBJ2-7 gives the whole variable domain ETGVTQSPTHLIKTRGQQVTLRCSSQSGHNTVSWYQQALGQGPQFIFQYYREEENGRGNFPPRFSGLQFPNYSSELNVNALELDDSALYLCASSLGLGQGTYEQYFGPGTRLTVT.

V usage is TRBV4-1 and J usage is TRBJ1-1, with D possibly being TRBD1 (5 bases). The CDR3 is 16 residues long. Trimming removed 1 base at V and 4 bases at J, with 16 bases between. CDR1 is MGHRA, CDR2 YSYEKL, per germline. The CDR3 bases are TGCGCCAGCAGCCAAGCGGATGGAGGGGCGAGCACTGAAGCTTTCTTT. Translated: CASSQADGGASTEAFF.

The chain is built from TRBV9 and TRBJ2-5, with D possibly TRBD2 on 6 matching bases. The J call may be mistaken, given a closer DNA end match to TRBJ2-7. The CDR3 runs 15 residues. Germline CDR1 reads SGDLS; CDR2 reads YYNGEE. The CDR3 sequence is CASSTQPGASYEQYF. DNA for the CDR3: TGTGCCAGCAGCACCCAACCGGGAGCGTCCTACGAGCAGTACTTC.

The CDR3 coding sequence is TGTGCCAGCAGCTTAGGGGGGGCCGCTGAAGCTTTCTTT. It encodes CASSLGGAAEAFF. V and J are TRBV7-3 and TRBJ1-1, with D possibly matching TRBD1 (6 bases). Germline V gives CDR1 SGHTA, CDR2 FQGTGA. V was trimmed by 2 bases and J by 6 bases, leaving 10 bases between them. The CDR3 loop spans 13 amino acids.

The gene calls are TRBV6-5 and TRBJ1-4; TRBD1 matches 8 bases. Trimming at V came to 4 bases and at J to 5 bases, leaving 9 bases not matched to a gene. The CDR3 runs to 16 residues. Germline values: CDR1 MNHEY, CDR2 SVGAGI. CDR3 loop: CASSSGQVLGNEKLFF. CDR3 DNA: TGTGCCAGCAGTTCGGGACAGGTCCTAGGGAATGAAAAACTGTTTTTT.

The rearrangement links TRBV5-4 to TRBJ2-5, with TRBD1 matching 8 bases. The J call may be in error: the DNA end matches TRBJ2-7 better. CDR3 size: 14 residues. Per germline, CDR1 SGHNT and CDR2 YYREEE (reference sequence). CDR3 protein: CASSLAGTGREQYF. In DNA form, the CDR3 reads TGTGCCAGCAGCTTGGCCGGGACAGGTCGCGAGCAGTACTTC.

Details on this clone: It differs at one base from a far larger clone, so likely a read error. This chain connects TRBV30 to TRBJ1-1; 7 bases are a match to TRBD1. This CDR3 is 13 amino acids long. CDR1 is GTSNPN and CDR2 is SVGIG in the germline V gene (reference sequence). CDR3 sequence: CDWRMDRRTEAFF. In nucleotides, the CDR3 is TGTGACTGGAGGATGGACAGGCGGACCGAAGCTTTCTTT.

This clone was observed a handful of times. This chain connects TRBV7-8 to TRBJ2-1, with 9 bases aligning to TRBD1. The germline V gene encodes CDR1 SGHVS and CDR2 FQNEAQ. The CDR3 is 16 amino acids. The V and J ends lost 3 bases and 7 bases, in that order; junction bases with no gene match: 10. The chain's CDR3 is CASSFLRDRVGNEQFF. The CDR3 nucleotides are TGTGCCAGCAGCTTTCTCCGGGACAGGGTAGGGAATGAGCAGTTCTTC.

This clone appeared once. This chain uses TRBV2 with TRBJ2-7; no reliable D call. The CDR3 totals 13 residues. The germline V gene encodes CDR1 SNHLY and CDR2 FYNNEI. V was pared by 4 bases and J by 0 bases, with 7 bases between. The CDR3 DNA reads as TGTGCCAGCAGTGGTTCGGGCTCCTACGAGCAGTACTTC. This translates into CASSGSGSYEQYF.

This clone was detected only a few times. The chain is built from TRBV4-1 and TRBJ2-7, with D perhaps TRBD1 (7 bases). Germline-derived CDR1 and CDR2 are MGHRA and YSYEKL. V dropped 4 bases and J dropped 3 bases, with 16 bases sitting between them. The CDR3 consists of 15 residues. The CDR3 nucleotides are TGCGCCAGCAGCCCCACAGGGGACTTCCTCTACGAGCAGTACTTC. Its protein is CASSPTGDFLYEQYF.

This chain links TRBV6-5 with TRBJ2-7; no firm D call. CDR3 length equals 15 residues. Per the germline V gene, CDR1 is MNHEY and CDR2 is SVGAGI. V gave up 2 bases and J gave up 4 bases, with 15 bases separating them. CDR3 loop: CASSYGVFTDYEQYF. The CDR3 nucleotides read TGTGCCAGCAGTTACGGTGTGTTCACAGATTACGAGCAGTACTTC.